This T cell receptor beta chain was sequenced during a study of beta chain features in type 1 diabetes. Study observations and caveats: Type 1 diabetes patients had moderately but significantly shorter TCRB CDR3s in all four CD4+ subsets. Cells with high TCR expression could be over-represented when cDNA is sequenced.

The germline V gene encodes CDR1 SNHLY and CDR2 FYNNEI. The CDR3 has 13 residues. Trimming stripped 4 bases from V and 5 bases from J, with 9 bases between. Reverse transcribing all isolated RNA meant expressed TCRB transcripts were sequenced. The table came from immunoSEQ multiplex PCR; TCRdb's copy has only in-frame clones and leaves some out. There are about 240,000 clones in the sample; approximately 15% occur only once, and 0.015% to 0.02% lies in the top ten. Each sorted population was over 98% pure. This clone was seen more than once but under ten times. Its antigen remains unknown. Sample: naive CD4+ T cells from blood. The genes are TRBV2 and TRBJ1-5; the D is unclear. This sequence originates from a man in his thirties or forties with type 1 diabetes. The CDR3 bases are TGTGCCAGCAGTGCGGGGTGGTATCAGCCCCAGCATTTT. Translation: CASSAGWYQPQHF. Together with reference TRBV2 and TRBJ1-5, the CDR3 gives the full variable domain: EPEVTQTPSHQVTQMGQEVILRCVPISNHLYFYWYRQILGQKVEFLVSFYNNEISEKSEIFDDQFSVERPDGSNFTLKIRSTKLEDSAMYFCASSAGWYQPQHFGDGTRLSIL.